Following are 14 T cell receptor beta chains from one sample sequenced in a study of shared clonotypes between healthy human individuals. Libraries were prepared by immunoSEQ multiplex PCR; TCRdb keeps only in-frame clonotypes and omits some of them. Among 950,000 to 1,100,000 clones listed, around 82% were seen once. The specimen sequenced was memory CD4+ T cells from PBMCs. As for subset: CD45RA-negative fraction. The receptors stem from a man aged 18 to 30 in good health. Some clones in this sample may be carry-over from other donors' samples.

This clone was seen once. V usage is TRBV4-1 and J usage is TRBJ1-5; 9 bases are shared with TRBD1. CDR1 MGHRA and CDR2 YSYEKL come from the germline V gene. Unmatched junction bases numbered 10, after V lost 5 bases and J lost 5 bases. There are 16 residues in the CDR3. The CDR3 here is CASSEQTGGIDQPQHF. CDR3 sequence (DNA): TGCGCCAGCAGCGAGCAGACAGGGGGTATAGATCAGCCCCAGCATTTT.

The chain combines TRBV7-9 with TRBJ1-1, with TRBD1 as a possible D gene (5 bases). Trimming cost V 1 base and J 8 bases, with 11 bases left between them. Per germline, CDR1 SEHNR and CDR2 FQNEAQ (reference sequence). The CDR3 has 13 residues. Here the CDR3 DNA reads TGTGCCAGCAGCTTAGTTCGCAGGGCGGAAGCTTTCTTT. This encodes CASSLVRRAEAFF.

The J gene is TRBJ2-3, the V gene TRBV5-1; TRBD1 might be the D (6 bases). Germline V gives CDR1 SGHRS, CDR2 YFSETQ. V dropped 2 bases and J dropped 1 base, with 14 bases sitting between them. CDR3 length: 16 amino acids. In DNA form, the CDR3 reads TGCGCCAGCAGCTTAGGCGAGACAGGAGGCACAGATACGCAGTATTTT. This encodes CASSLGETGGTDTQYF.

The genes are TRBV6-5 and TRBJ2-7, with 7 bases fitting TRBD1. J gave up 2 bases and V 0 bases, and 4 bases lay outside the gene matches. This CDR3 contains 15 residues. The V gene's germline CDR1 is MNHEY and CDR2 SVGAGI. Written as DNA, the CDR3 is TGTGCCAGCAGTTACTCGAGGGACAGAACCTACGAGCAGTACTTC. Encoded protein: CASSYSRDRTYEQYF.

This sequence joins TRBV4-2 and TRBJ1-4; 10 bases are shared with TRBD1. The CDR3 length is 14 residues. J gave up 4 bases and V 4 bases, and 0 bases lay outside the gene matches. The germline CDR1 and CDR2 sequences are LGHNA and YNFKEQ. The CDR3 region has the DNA TGTGCCAGCAGCCGGACAGGGGGTAATGAAAAACTGTTTTTT. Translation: CASSRTGGNEKLFF.

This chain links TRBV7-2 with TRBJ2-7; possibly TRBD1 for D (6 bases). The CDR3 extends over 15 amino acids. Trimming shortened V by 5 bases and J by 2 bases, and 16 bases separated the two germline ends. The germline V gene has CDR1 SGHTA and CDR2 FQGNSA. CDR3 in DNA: TGTGCCAGCAGCCAATACCGGGACACCACCTACGAGCAGTACTTC. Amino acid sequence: CASSQYRDTTYEQYF.

The CDR3 sequence: CASSLKEELFF. The CDR3 coding sequence is TGTGCCAGCAGTTTAAAGGAGGAACTGTTTTTT. The V gene is TRBV28, the J gene TRBJ1-4; D unresolved. Germline V gene lookup returns CDR1 MDHEN and CDR2 SYDVKM. Deletions cut 2 bases from V and 12 bases from J, with 7 bases between. This CDR3 has 11 amino acids.

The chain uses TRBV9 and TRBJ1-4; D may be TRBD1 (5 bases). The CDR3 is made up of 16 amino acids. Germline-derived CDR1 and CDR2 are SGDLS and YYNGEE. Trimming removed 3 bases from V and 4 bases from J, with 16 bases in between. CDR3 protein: CASSGGTGRNNEKLFF. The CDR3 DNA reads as TGTGCCAGCAGCGGGGGCACGGGGCGGAATAATGAAAAACTGTTTTTT. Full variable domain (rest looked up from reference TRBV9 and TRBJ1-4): DSGVTQTPKHLITATGQRVTLRCSPRSGDLSVYWYQQSLDQGLQFLIQYYNGEERAKGNILERFSAQQFPDLHSELNLSSLELGDSALYFCASSGGTGRNNEKLFFGSGTQLSVL.

CDR3 sequence (DNA): TGTGCCACCTCTGATAGCGGACTAGCCAAAAACATTCAGTACTTC. Amino acid sequence: CATSDSGLAKNIQYF. The rearrangement uses TRBV27 and TRBJ2-4; tentatively, D is TRBD2 (6 bases). V dropped 10 bases and J dropped 0 bases, with 16 bases sitting between them. The CDR3 runs 15 residues. Germline lookup yields CDR1 MNHEY and CDR2 SMNVEV (reference sequence).

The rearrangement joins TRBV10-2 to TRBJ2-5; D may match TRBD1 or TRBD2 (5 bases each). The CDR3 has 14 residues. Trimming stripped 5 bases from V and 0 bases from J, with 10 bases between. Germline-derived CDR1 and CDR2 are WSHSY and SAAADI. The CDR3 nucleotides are TGCGCCAGCAGTCGGGGCGGGTACCAAGAGACCCAGTACTTC. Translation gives CASSRGGYQETQYF.

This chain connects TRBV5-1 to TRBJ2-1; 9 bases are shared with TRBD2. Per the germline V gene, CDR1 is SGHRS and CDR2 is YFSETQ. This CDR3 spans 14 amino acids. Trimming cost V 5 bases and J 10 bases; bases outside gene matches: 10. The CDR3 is CASSPREGLWEQFF. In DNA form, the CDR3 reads TGCGCCAGCAGTCCGCGGGAGGGCCTTTGGGAGCAGTTCTTC.

Written as DNA, the CDR3 is TGCGCCAGCAGCTTCTATGGCGGCATCAATGAGCAGTTCTTC. It yields the protein CASSFYGGINEQFF. The V and J genes are TRBV5-1 and TRBJ2-1; D is unresolved. The CDR3 spans 14 residues. Germline CDR1 is SGHRS and CDR2 is YFSETQ. The V end lost 2 bases, the J end lost 6 bases, and 12 bases lay between the germline ends.

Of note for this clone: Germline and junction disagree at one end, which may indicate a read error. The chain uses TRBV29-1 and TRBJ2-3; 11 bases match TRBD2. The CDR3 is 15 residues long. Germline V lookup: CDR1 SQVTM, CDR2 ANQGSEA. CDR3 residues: CSVEGLAGGTDTQYF. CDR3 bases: TGCAGCGTCGAAGGACTAGCGGGCGGCACAGATACGCAGTATTTT.

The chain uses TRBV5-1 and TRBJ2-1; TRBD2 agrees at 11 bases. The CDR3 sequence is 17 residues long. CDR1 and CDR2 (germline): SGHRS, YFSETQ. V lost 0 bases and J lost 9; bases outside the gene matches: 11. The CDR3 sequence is CASSLAPGLAERAEQFF. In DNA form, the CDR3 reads TGCGCCAGCAGCTTGGCCCCGGGACTAGCGGAGAGGGCTGAGCAGTTCTTC. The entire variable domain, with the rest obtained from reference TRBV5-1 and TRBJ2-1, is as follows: KAGVTQTPRYLIKTRGQQVTLSCSPISGHRSVSWYQQTPGQGLQFLFEYFSETQRNKGNFPGRFSGRQFSNSRSEMNVSTLELGDSALYLCASSLAPGLAERAEQFFGPGTRLTVL.